These 27 T cell receptor beta chains came from one sample sequenced in a study of OX40 agonist ivuxolimab in advanced cancers. Profiled with immunoSEQ multiplex PCR; TCRdb holds only in-frame clones, not every one. Of tens of thousands of clones listed, about 90% were seen once; the top ten hold under 0.35%. The material was CD4+ or CD8+ T cells sorted from blood, obtained in a trial of the OX40 agonist ivuxolimab. All receptors come from an adult with an advanced solid tumor such as melanoma, head and neck, liver or kidney cancer.

V and J are TRBV12-5 and TRBJ1-6; the D is unclear. Trimming took off 0 bases at V and 6 bases at J, with 9 bases between the two ends. The CDR3 consists of 15 residues. Germline lookup yields CDR1 LGHNT and CDR2 FRNRAP. The CDR3 loop reads CASGLVSGVNSPLHF. The DNA for the CDR3 is TGTGCTAGTGGTTTGGTTAGCGGGGTTAATTCACCCCTCCACTTT.

The chain recombines TRBV7-9 with TRBJ1-2; D possibly corresponds to TRBD1 (6 bases). The V gene lost 5 bases and the J gene lost 4 bases, with 17 bases spanning the gap. CDR1 and CDR2 (germline): SEHNR, FQNEAQ (reference sequence). This CDR3 comprises 15 residues. As DNA, the CDR3 is TGTGCCAGCAGCCCAAGGTCGGGGGCGGGCTATGGCTACACCTTC. It encodes CASSPRSGAGYGYTF.

The chain combines TRBV5-1 with TRBJ2-2, with 7 bases matching TRBD1. The V gene end was trimmed by 4 bases and the J gene end by 6 bases; junction bases not matched to a gene: 6. The CDR3 is made up of 14 amino acids. Germline V gene sequence: CDR1 SGHRS, CDR2 YFSETQ. The CDR3 sequence: CASSTGVSAGELFF. CDR3 in DNA: TGCGCCAGCAGCACAGGGGTTTCGGCCGGGGAGCTGTTTTTT.

The rearrangement links TRBV28 to TRBJ1-2; D is ambiguous. The germline gives CDR1 MDHEN, CDR2 SYDVKM. V gave up 6 bases and J gave up 1 base, with 18 bases separating them. CDR3 length: 16 amino acids. The CDR3 nucleotides read TGTGCCAGCAGGACGGAGGGAGGGTCCCTTAACTATGGCTACACCTTC. Translation gives CASRTEGGSLNYGYTF.

The chain is built from TRBV25-1 and TRBJ1-2, with D perhaps TRBD1 (5 bases). V was trimmed by 3 bases and J by 5 bases, leaving 13 bases between them. The CDR3 is 14 amino acids. CDR1 and CDR2 from the germline V gene are MGHDK and SYGVNS. CDR3 loop: CASSENTGTYGYTF. The CDR3 nucleotides are TGTGCCAGCAGTGAGAACACAGGCACATATGGCTACACCTTC.

The genes are TRBV5-5 and TRBJ2-1; maybe TRBD2 (6 bases). The CDR3 has 15 amino acids. The V and J ends lost 5 bases and 2 bases respectively, with 14 bases between them. Germline V gives CDR1 SGHKS, CDR2 YYEKEE (reference sequence). For the CDR3, the DNA is TGTGCCAGCAGAAGGGAGGACGGAGCCTACAATGAGCAGTTCTTC. Translated, it gives CASRREDGAYNEQFF. The whole variable domain, remainder taken from reference TRBV5-5 and TRBJ2-1, is DAGVTQSPTHLIKTRGQQVTLRCSPISGHKSVSWYQQVLGQGPQFIFQYYEKEERGRGNFPDRFSARQFPNYSSELNVNALLLGDSALYLCASRREDGAYNEQFFGPGTRLTVL.

The chain employs TRBV30 and TRBJ2-1; D is possibly TRBD2 (6 bases). CDR1 and CDR2 (germline): GTSNPN, SVGIG (reference sequence). The CDR3 is 16 residues long. Trimming took 4 bases from V and 2 from J, leaving 18 bases between them. CDR3 DNA sequence: TGTGCCTGGACCCTAAAAGGAGGGGACCCCTACAATGAGCAGTTCTTC. It codes for CAWTLKGGDPYNEQFF.

The chain joins TRBV11-2 to TRBJ1-5; D gene uncertain. This CDR3 has 13 residues. Germline V gene lookup returns CDR1 SGHAT and CDR2 FQNNGV. Trimming pared 0 bases from V and 6 bases from J, leaving 6 bases between. CDR3 residues: CASSLESAQPQHF. The CDR3 nucleotides read TGTGCCAGCAGCTTAGAATCGGCTCAGCCCCAGCATTTT.

The table lists this clone with a count of one. The V and J genes are TRBV6-1 and TRBJ2-3; possibly TRBD2 for D (5 bases). V was trimmed by 2 bases and J by 2 bases, leaving 20 bases between them. The CDR3 has 18 amino acids. Germline CDR1 is MNHNS and CDR2 is SASEGT. CDR3 DNA sequence: TGTGCCAGCAGTGAAATCGGGGTAGTGCAACATAACACAGATACGCAGTATTTT. It encodes CASSEIGVVQHNTDTQYF.

This rearrangement joins TRBV6-1 to TRBJ1-2; D is unresolved. The CDR3 length is 13 residues. Germline V CDR1 and CDR2: MNHNS, SASEGT. V was trimmed by 3 bases and J by 7 bases, leaving 12 bases between them. The CDR3 DNA reads as TGTGCCAGCAGTGACCCCCTCGGACCTGGCTACACCTTC. Its translation: CASSDPLGPGYTF.

This clone was seen a few times. V is TRBV30 and J is TRBJ1-1; TRBD1 aligns across 9 bases. This CDR3 has 14 residues. J lost 7 bases, V lost 7 bases, and 13 bases had no gene match. Germline CDR1 is GTSNPN and CDR2 is SVGIG (reference sequence). CDR3 nucleotides: TGTGCCTCGACACGGACAGGGGCTGTGGGTGAAGCTTTCTTT. It yields the protein CASTRTGAVGEAFF. Based on the CDR3 plus reference TRBV30 and TRBJ1-1, the full variable domain is SQTIHQWPATLVQPVGSPLSLECTVEGTSNPNLYWYRQAAGRGLQLLFYSVGIGQISSEVPQNLSASRPQDRQFILSSKKLLLSDSGFYLCASTRTGAVGEAFFGQGTRLTVV.

The chain employs TRBV2 and TRBJ2-7; 9 bases fit TRBD1. The CDR3 loop spans 13 amino acids. Trimming took 7 bases from V and 4 from J; bases not matched to a gene: 5. From germline, CDR1 is SNHLY and CDR2 FYNNEI. CDR3 coding DNA: TGTGCCAGCATTGAGACAGGGGGTTACGAGCAGTACGTC. Encoded protein: CASIETGGYEQYV.

The V and J genes are TRBV6-1 and TRBJ1-6, with D perhaps matching TRBD1 (6 bases). Germline loops: CDR1 MNHNS, CDR2 SASEGT. The CDR3 runs to 11 residues. With 6 bases removed from V and 19 bases from J, the gap between germline ends came to 16 bases. The CDR3 reads CASRVDRSSHF. DNA for the CDR3: TGTGCCAGCAGAGTAGACAGGTCGTCTCACTTT.

The chain employs TRBV2 and TRBJ2-7, with D unresolved. Deletions cut 2 bases from V and 2 bases from J, with 13 bases between. The CDR3 sequence is 15 residues long. Per germline, CDR1 SNHLY and CDR2 FYNNEI. The CDR3 DNA reads TGTGCCAGCAGTGAATTACAAGTACCTGCCTACGAGCAGTACGTC. This gives the protein CASSELQVPAYEQYV.

The rearrangement uses TRBV30 and TRBJ1-6; D remains ambiguous. This CDR3 contains 13 residues. Germline V gives CDR1 GTSNPN, CDR2 SVGIG (reference sequence). Between the trimmed V and J ends, which lost 3 bases and 3 bases, there was a span of 6 bases. Written as DNA, the CDR3 is TGTGCCTGGAGCCCAAACTATAATTCACCCCTCCACTTT. It encodes CAWSPNYNSPLHF. Full variable domain (rest looked up from reference TRBV30 and TRBJ1-6): SQTIHQWPATLVQPVGSPLSLECTVEGTSNPNLYWYRQAAGRGLQLLFYSVGIGQISSEVPQNLSASRPQDRQFILSSKKLLLSDSGFYLCAWSPNYNSPLHFGNGTRLTVT.

The V gene is TRBV5-1, the J gene TRBJ2-2, with 7 bases fitting TRBD1. This CDR3 spans 13 amino acids. The J segment lost 9 bases and the V segment lost 2 bases, leaving 4 bases of the junction unmatched. Germline CDR1 and CDR2: SGHRS and YFSETQ. CDR3 residues: CASSFSQGRELFF. The CDR3 nucleotides are TGCGCCAGCAGCTTTTCACAGGGGAGGGAGCTGTTTTTT. The full variable domain, rest sourced from reference TRBV5-1 and TRBJ2-2, is KAGVTQTPRYLIKTRGQQVTLSCSPISGHRSVSWYQQTPGQGLQFLFEYFSETQRNKGNFPGRFSGRQFSNSRSEMNVSTLELGDSALYLCASSFSQGRELFFGEGSRLTVL.

V gene TRBV6-5 combines with J gene TRBJ1-1; no reliable D call. This CDR3 is built from 10 residues. Trimming stripped 5 bases from V and 8 bases from J, with 6 bases between. CDR1 and CDR2 from the germline V gene are MNHEY and SVGAGI. The CDR3, as DNA: TGTGCCAGCAGTGAAGTCGAAGCTTTCTTT. The encoded protein is CASSEVEAFF.

The chain links TRBV11-2 to TRBJ2-5, with D tentatively TRBD1 (6 bases). Germline V gene sequence: CDR1 SGHAT, CDR2 FQNNGV. This CDR3 spans 15 amino acids. V dropped 5 bases and J dropped 1 base, with 14 bases sitting between them. The CDR3 DNA follows: TGTGCCAGCAGCCTTGAGACAGGACGCCAAGAGACCCAGTACTTC. Translating it yields CASSLETGRQETQYF.

The chain joins TRBV5-4 to TRBJ2-7, with D tentatively TRBD1 (6 bases). Germline V CDR1 and CDR2: SGHNT, YYREEE (reference sequence). The CDR3 extends over 15 amino acids. Deletions cut 1 base from V and 5 bases from J, with 16 bases between. The CDR3 DNA reads TGTGCCAGCAGCTTGTGGGACATGGCATGGGACGAGCAGTACTTC. Translated: CASSLWDMAWDEQYF.

The chain is built from TRBV5-4 and TRBJ2-1, with D tentatively TRBD1 (5 bases). V was trimmed by 4 bases and J by 10 bases, leaving 15 bases between them. The CDR3 contains 13 residues. Germline V gene lookup returns CDR1 SGHNT and CDR2 YYREEE (reference sequence). The CDR3 protein is CASSVDSPREQFF. CDR3 coding DNA: TGTGCCAGCAGCGTTGACAGCCCTCGGGAGCAGTTCTTC.

This chain joins TRBV7-9 and TRBJ2-2; TRBD1 matches 8 bases. From germline, CDR1 is SEHNR and CDR2 FQNEAQ (reference sequence). Trimming took 1 base from V and 6 from J; bases not matched to a gene: 4. CDR3 size: 15 residues. The CDR3 DNA reads TGTGCCAGCAGCTTAGGACAGGGGTATCCCGGGGAGCTGTTTTTT. Residues: CASSLGQGYPGELFF.

The gene calls are TRBV6-1 and TRBJ2-7, with 14 bases identical to TRBD2. Germline-derived CDR1 and CDR2 are MNHNS and SASEGT. Trimming took 4 bases from V and 3 from J; bases not matched to a gene: 5. CDR3 length equals 16 residues. The CDR3 bases are TGTGCCAGCAGTGGCTGGACTAGCGGGGGGATCTACGAGCAGTACGTC. Translated: CASSGWTSGGIYEQYV.

The chain combines TRBV18 with TRBJ2-1; 11 bases are shared with TRBD2. V dropped 4 bases and J dropped 5; count of bases not matched to a gene: 7. Per the germline V gene, CDR1 is KGHSH and CDR2 is LQKENI. The CDR3 length is 16 residues. The CDR3 bases are TGTGCCAGCTCACAGATTGGGACTAGCGGTGACAATGAGCAGTTCTTC. Translating gives CASSQIGTSGDNEQFF. Full variable domain (rest looked up from reference TRBV18 and TRBJ2-1): NAGVMQNPRHLVRRRGQEARLRCSPMKGHSHVYWYRQLPEEGLKFMVYLQKENIIDESGMPKERFSAEFPKEGPSILRIQQVVRGDSAAYFCASSQIGTSGDNEQFFGPGTRLTVL.

The chain has TRBV10-1 and TRBJ2-4; either TRBD1 or TRBD2 may supply D (5 bases each). The germline V gene has CDR1 WNHNN and CDR2 SYGVQD (reference sequence). This CDR3 is built from 17 residues. V lost 0 bases and J lost 0, with 12 bases in between. Here the CDR3 DNA reads TGCGCCAGCAGTGAGTCAGGGATCGGGGCAGCCAAAAACATTCAGTACTTC. This encodes CASSESGIGAAKNIQYF.

V and J are TRBV6-5 and TRBJ2-5; D might be TRBD1 (6 bases). Germline V CDR1 and CDR2: MNHEY, SVGAGI. CDR3 length: 15 amino acids. V lost 7 bases to trimming and J lost 5 bases, with 20 bases between them. The CDR3: CASTWTGTLQETQYF. CDR3 coding DNA: TGTGCCAGCACCTGGACCGGGACATTGCAGGAGACCCAGTACTTC.

The chain is built from TRBV5-8 and TRBJ2-6, with TRBD1 matching over 8 bases. J lost 0 bases, V lost 0 bases, and 8 bases had no gene match. The CDR3 has 19 residues. CDR1 is SGHTS and CDR2 is YDEGEE in the germline V gene. The CDR3 sequence: CASSLETGGSISGANVLTF. The DNA for the CDR3 is TGTGCCAGCAGCTTGGAAACAGGGGGGTCGATCTCTGGGGCCAACGTCCTGACTTTC.

The chain links TRBV28 to TRBJ2-2; D tentatively fits TRBD1 or TRBD2 (6 bases each). V was cut by 2 bases and J by 6 bases, with 19 bases left in between. The CDR3 loop spans 17 amino acids. The germline V gene encodes CDR1 MDHEN and CDR2 SYDVKM. CDR3 sequence: CASSLRGTRTGAGELFF. CDR3 DNA sequence: TGTGCCAGCAGTTTACGCGGGACACGCACTGGGGCCGGGGAGCTGTTTTTT. Full variable domain (missing parts from reference TRBV28 and TRBJ2-2): DVKVTQSSRYLVKRTGEKVFLECVQDMDHENMFWYRQDPGLGLRLIYFSYDVKMKEKGDIPEGYSVSREKKERFSLILESASTNQTSMYLCASSLRGTRTGAGELFFGEGSRLTVL.